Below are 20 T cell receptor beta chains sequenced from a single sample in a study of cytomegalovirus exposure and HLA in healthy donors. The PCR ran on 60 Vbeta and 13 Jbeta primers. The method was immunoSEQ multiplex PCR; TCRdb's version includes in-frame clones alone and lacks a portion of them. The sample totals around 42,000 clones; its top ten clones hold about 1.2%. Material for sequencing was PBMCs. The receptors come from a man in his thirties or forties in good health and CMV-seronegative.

The CDR3 bases are TGTGCCAGCAGCTTAGCTCGTCAGGGGAACACTGAAGCTTTCTTT. Translation gives CASSLARQGNTEAFF. The V call is TRBV7-8, the J call TRBJ1-1; D is perhaps TRBD1 (5 bases). The CDR3 extends over 15 amino acids. CDR1 is SGHVS, CDR2 FQNEAQ, per germline. Trimming stripped 0 bases from V and 1 base from J, with 9 bases between.

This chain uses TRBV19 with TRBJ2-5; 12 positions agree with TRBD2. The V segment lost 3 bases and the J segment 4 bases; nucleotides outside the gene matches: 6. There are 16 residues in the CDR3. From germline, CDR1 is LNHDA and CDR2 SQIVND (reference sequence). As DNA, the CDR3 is TGTGCCAGTAGTATGGGCCTAGCGGGAGGGCCAGAGACCCAGTACTTC. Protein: CASSMGLAGGPETQYF.

CDR3 DNA sequence: TGTGCCAGTCGCCACGTGGGCGCCTACGAGCAGTACTTC. Encoded protein: CASRHVGAYEQYF. This chain uses TRBV19 with TRBJ2-7; D gene unclear. With 8 bases removed from V and 2 bases from J, the gap between germline ends came to 13 bases. The CDR3 spans 13 residues. Germline loops: CDR1 LNHDA, CDR2 SQIVND (reference sequence).

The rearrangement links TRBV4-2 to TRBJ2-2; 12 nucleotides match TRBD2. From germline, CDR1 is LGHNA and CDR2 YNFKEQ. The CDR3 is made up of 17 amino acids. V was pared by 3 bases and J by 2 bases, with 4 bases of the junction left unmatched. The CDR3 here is CASSQELAGGNTGELFF. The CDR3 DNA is TGTGCCAGCAGCCAGGAACTAGCGGGAGGTAACACCGGGGAGCTGTTTTTT.

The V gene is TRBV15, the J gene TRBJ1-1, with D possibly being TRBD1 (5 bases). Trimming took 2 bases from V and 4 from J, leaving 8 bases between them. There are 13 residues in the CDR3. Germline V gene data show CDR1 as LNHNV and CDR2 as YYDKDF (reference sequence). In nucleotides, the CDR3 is TGTGCCACCAGCAGAAGACAGTTCACTGAAGCTTTCTTT. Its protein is CATSRRQFTEAFF.

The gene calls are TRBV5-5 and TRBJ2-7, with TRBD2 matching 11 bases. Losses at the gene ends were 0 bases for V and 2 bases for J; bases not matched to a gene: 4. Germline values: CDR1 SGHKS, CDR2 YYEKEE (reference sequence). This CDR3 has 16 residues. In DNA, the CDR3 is TGTGCCAGCAGCTTGGCGGGGACTAGCGGCACCTACGAGCAGTACTTC. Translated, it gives CASSLAGTSGTYEQYF.

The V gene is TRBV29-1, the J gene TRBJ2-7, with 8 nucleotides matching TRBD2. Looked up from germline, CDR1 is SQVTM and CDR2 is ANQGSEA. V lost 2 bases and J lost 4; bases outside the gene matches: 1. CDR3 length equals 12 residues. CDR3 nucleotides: TGCAGCGTTGAAACTAGCGGATACGAGCAGTACTTC. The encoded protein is CSVETSGYEQYF.

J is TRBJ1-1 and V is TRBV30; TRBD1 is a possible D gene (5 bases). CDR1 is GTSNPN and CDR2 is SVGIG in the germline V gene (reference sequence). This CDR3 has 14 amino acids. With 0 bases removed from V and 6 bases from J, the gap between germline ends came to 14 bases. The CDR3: CAWSVIGARPEAFF. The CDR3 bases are TGTGCCTGGAGTGTAATAGGGGCCAGGCCTGAAGCTTTCTTT.

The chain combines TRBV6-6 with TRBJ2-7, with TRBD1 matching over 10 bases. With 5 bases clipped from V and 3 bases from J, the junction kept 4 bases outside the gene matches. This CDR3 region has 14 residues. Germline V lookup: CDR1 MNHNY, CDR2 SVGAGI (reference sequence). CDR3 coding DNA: TGTGCCAGCAGTCCCCGGGACAGGGGCTACGAGCAGTACTTC. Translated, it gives CASSPRDRGYEQYF.

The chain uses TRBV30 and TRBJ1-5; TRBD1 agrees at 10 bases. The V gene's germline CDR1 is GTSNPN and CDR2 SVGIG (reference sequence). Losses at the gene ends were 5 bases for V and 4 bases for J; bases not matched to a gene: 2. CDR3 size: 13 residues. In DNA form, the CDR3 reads TGTGCCTGGGGGGACAGGGGAAATCAGCCCCAGCATTTT. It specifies CAWGDRGNQPQHF.

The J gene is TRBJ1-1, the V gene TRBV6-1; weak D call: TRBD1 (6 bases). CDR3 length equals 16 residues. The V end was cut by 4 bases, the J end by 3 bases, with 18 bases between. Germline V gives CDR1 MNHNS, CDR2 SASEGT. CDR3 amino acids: CASSVEQGRRDTEAFF. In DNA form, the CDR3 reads TGTGCCAGCAGTGTCGAACAGGGTCGTCGGGACACTGAAGCTTTCTTT.

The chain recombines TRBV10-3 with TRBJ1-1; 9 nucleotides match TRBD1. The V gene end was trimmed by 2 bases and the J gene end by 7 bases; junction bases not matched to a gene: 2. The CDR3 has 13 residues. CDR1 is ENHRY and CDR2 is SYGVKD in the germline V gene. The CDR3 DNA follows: TGTGCCATCAGTGAGGAGGGACAGGGTGAAGCTTTCTTT. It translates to CAISEEGQGEAFF.

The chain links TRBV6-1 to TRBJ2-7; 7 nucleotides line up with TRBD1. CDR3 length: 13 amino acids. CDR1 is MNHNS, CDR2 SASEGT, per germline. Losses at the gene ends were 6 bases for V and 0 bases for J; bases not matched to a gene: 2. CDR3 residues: CASRRDSSYEQYF. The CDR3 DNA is TGTGCCAGCAGAAGGGACAGCTCCTACGAGCAGTACTTC.

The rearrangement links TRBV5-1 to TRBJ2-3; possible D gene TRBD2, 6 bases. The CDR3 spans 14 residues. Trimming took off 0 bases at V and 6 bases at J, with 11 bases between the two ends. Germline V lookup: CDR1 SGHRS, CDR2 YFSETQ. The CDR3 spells CASSLGGKGDTQYF. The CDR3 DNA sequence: TGCGCCAGCAGCTTGGGCGGGAAGGGGGATACGCAGTATTTT.

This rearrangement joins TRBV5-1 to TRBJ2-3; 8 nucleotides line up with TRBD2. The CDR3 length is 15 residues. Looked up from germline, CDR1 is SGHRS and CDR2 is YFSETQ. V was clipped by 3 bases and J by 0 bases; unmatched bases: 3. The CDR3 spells CASSYSGTSTDTQYF. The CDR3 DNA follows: TGCGCCAGCAGCTATAGCGGGACTAGCACAGATACGCAGTATTTT.

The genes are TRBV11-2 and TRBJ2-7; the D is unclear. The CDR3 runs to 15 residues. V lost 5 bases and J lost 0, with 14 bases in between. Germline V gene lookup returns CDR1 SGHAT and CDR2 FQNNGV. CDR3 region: CASSLYSYSSYEQYF. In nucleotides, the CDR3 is TGTGCCAGCAGCCTCTACAGCTATAGCTCCTACGAGCAGTACTTC.

The CDR3 bases are TGTGCCTGGAGTGGGGACACGGTCTTCAACTATGGCTACACCTTC. Its translation is CAWSGDTVFNYGYTF. The gene calls are TRBV30 and TRBJ1-2; TRBD1 might be the D (6 bases). The V gene lost 1 base and the J gene lost 2 bases, with 14 bases spanning the gap. This CDR3 is 15 amino acids long. The germline V gene has CDR1 GTSNPN and CDR2 SVGIG (reference sequence). Full variable domain (remainder filled in from reference TRBV30 and TRBJ1-2): SQTIHQWPATLVQPVGSPLSLECTVEGTSNPNLYWYRQAAGRGLQLLFYSVGIGQISSEVPQNLSASRPQDRQFILSSKKLLLSDSGFYLCAWSGDTVFNYGYTFGSGTRLTVV.

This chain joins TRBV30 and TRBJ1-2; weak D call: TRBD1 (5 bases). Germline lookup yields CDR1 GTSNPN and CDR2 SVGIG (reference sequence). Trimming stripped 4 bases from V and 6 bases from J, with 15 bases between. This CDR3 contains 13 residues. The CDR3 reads CAWTQGVGNGYTF. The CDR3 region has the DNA TGTGCCTGGACCCAGGGTGTGGGGAATGGCTACACCTTC.

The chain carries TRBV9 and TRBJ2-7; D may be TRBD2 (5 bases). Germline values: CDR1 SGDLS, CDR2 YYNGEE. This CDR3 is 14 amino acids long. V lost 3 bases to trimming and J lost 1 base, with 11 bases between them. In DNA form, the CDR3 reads TGTGCCAGCAGCGCGGAGGACGGATCCTACGAGCAGTACTTC. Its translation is CASSAEDGSYEQYF.

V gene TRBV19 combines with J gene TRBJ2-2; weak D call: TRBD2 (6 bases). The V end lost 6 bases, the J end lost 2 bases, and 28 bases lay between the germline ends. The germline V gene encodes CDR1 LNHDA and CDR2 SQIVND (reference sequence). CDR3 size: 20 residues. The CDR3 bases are TGTGCCAGTAGGTCGGGCCCCTGGAGCGGGTCGACACCCAACACCGGGGAGCTGTTTTTT. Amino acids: CASRSGPWSGSTPNTGELFF.